The next 28 T cell receptor beta chains were all read from a single sample in a study of blood T cell repertoires in COVID-19. The method was immunoSEQ multiplex PCR; TCRdb's version includes in-frame clones alone and lacks a portion of them. Among about 150,000 clones listed, roughly nine tenths were seen once. The sample taken for sequencing was peripheral blood. These receptors all stem from a human donor in a cohort sampled during active COVID-19.

The chain combines TRBV5-6 with TRBJ2-1, with 9 bases that match TRBD2. Trimming cost V 5 bases and J 4 bases; bases outside gene matches: 10. This CDR3 comprises 16 residues. Germline-derived CDR1 and CDR2 are SGHDT and YYEEEE. DNA of the CDR3: TGTGCCAGCAGGACAACCGGACTAGCGCTTTACAATGAGCAGTTCTTC. Protein sequence: CASRTTGLALYNEQFF.

V is TRBV12-5 and J is TRBJ2-1, with TRBD1 matching over 7 bases. The V gene end was trimmed by 3 bases and the J gene end by 0 bases; junction bases not matched to a gene: 5. The CDR3 is 16 amino acids. From germline, CDR1 is LGHNT and CDR2 FRNRAP. The CDR3 here is CASGFPQGVSYNEQFF. DNA of the CDR3: TGTGCTAGTGGTTTCCCCCAGGGGGTCTCCTACAATGAGCAGTTCTTC.

As DNA, the CDR3 is TGTGCCAGCAGCTTAGACGGGACAGGGGTGGAGGAAAAACTGTTTTTT. It is translated as CASSLDGTGVEEKLFF. The V and J genes are TRBV7-6 and TRBJ1-4; TRBD1 aligns across 10 bases. The CDR3 length is 16 residues. V dropped 1 base and J dropped 8; count of bases not matched to a gene: 7. Germline V gene lookup returns CDR1 SGHVS and CDR2 FNYEAQ.

The chain employs TRBV19 and TRBJ1-6; D gene unclear. CDR1 is LNHDA, CDR2 SQIVND, per germline (reference sequence). The CDR3 consists of 14 residues. The V gene lost 9 bases and the J gene lost 2 bases, with 11 bases spanning the gap. CDR3 loop: CASTLAPYNSPLHF. The CDR3 nucleotides are TGTGCCAGCACCCTAGCGCCCTATAATTCACCCCTCCACTTT.

The chain couples TRBV5-1 to TRBJ2-5, with TRBD1 matching 8 bases. The CDR3 has 16 residues. V shed 0 bases, J shed 7 bases, and the junction held 11 bases outside the gene matches. Germline V gene data show CDR1 as SGHRS and CDR2 as YFSETQ. The CDR3 coding sequence is TGCGCCAGCAGCTTGGGGACCCTCGGACAGGGACTGACCCAGTACTTC. Translating it yields CASSLGTLGQGLTQYF.

The J gene is TRBJ2-3, the V gene TRBV18, with D perhaps matching TRBD2 (6 bases). The germline V and J ends were trimmed by 3 bases and 1 base, with 14 bases remaining between them. Germline CDR1 KGHSH, CDR2 LQKENI. This CDR3 spans 16 amino acids. CDR3 region: CASSPAFGGGTDTQYF. CDR3 DNA: TGTGCCAGCTCACCGGCCTTTGGCGGGGGCACAGATACGCAGTATTTT.

This clone was seen a handful of times. The chain combines TRBV5-4 with TRBJ1-3; D call uncertain. From germline, CDR1 is SGHNT and CDR2 YYREEE (reference sequence). The CDR3 covers 15 residues. Trimming cost V 1 base and J 1 base, with 9 bases left between them. CDR3 in amino acids: CASSLYRGSGNTIYF. The CDR3 DNA follows: TGTGCCAGCAGCTTGTATCGCGGGTCTGGAAACACCATATATTTT.

This chain uses TRBV6-5 with TRBJ2-3, with 9 positions matching TRBD1. Germline loops: CDR1 MNHEY, CDR2 SVGAGI. Germline trimming cut 2 bases from V and 2 bases from J; bases unmatched to any gene: 2. There are 15 residues in the CDR3. The CDR3, as DNA: TGTGCCAGCAGTTACGGACAGGGGAACACAGATACGCAGTATTTT. The encoded protein is CASSYGQGNTDTQYF.

The V and J genes are TRBV6-5 and TRBJ1-2, with D tentatively TRBD1 (5 bases). The CDR3 runs to 14 residues. V was shortened by 7 bases and J by 4 bases, with 16 bases between the two germline ends. CDR1 and CDR2 (germline): MNHEY, SVGAGI. The CDR3 here is CASINAGRGYGYTF. The CDR3 DNA reads as TGTGCCAGCATTAACGCGGGACGGGGCTATGGCTACACCTTC.

The V and J genes are TRBV5-1 and TRBJ2-7; D is perhaps TRBD2 (5 bases). V was cut by 4 bases and J by 0 bases, with 11 bases left in between. Germline V gene lookup returns CDR1 SGHRS and CDR2 YFSETQ. This CDR3 region has 14 residues. CDR3 bases: TGCGCCAGCAGCCCAACGGAGGCCTCCTACGAGCAGTACTTC. Its translation: CASSPTEASYEQYF.

This clone has only one observation. The J gene is TRBJ2-3, the V gene TRBV4-1; TRBD2 is a possible D gene (5 bases). Germline CDR1 is MGHRA and CDR2 is YSYEKL. CDR3 length: 15 residues. V was cut by 0 bases and J by 3 bases, with 10 bases left in between. The DNA for the CDR3 is TGCGCCAGCAGCCAAGAAGGTTTAGCGACAGATACGCAGTATTTT. This gives the protein CASSQEGLATDTQYF.

J is TRBJ2-7 and V is TRBV9, with a weak D call TRBD1 (6 bases). Per the germline V gene, CDR1 is SGDLS and CDR2 is YYNGEE. The CDR3 is 15 amino acids. V was clipped by 4 bases and J by 0 bases, with 14 bases between them. The CDR3 nucleotides read TGTGCCAGCAGCAAAGAGGGGGTCAGCTCCTACGAGCAGTACTTC. It specifies CASSKEGVSSYEQYF.

CDR3 sequence: CASSIFAGFDQPQHF. The CDR3, as DNA: TGTGCCAGTAGTATATTCGCAGGGTTCGATCAGCCCCAGCATTTT. This chain uses TRBV19 with TRBJ1-5; a possible D gene is TRBD1 (5 bases). Germline V CDR1 and CDR2: LNHDA, SQIVND (reference sequence). This CDR3 spans 15 amino acids. The germline V and J ends were trimmed by 2 bases and 5 bases, with 13 bases remaining between them.

This clone has only one observation. The chain couples TRBV30 to TRBJ1-2; TRBD1 aligns across 8 bases. In germline, CDR1 is GTSNPN, CDR2 SVGIG (reference sequence). This CDR3 has 12 residues. With V trimmed by 6 bases and J by 6 bases, 6 bases remained unmatched. The DNA for the CDR3 is TGTGCCTGCTCGACAGGGGACGATGGCTACACCTTC. This codes for CACSTGDDGYTF.

CDR3 DNA sequence: TGTGCCAGCAGCCCCCCGGGGGACAGGGCGACAGATACGCAGTATTTT. Translation: CASSPPGDRATDTQYF. The V and J genes are TRBV5-6 and TRBJ2-3, with 9 bases that match TRBD1. CDR1 and CDR2 (germline): SGHDT, YYEEEE. The CDR3 contains 16 residues. Trimming cost V 4 bases and J 3 bases; bases outside gene matches: 9.

The chain uses TRBV7-9 and TRBJ1-1; D might be TRBD1 (5 bases). The CDR3 extends over 14 amino acids. V dropped 1 base and J dropped 4 bases, with 10 bases sitting between them. CDR1 is SEHNR and CDR2 is FQNEAQ in the germline V gene (reference sequence). CDR3 loop: CASSLGMGGTEAFF. The CDR3 DNA reads TGTGCCAGCAGCTTAGGAATGGGGGGCACTGAAGCTTTCTTT.

This chain uses TRBV5-1 with TRBJ2-6; a weak D match, TRBD2 (7 bases). Germline V gives CDR1 SGHRS, CDR2 YFSETQ. V was trimmed by 1 base and J by 0 bases, leaving 17 bases between them. The CDR3 has 19 residues. The CDR3 sequence is CASSLFLGGGRSGANVLTF. The CDR3 nucleotides read TGCGCCAGCAGCTTGTTTTTGGGAGGGGGGCGCTCTGGGGCCAACGTCCTGACTTTC.

The chain joins TRBV19 to TRBJ2-7; 7 nucleotides line up with TRBD1. V was clipped by 1 base and J by 5 bases; unmatched bases: 14. The CDR3 is 17 residues long. Germline values: CDR1 LNHDA, CDR2 SQIVND (reference sequence). The CDR3 reads CASSIAYTTGTPDEQYF. DNA of the CDR3: TGTGCCAGTAGTATAGCCTATACGACAGGGACACCTGACGAGCAGTACTTC.

This clone was detected only a few times. This chain links TRBV6-4 with TRBJ2-3; 10 bases line up with TRBD2. CDR1 and CDR2 (germline): MRHNA, SNTAGT. Losses at the gene ends were 2 bases for V and 1 base for J; bases not matched to a gene: 0. This CDR3 region has 15 residues. The CDR3 reads CASSDGTSGTDTQYF. The CDR3 DNA reads as TGTGCCAGCAGTGACGGGACTAGCGGCACAGATACGCAGTATTTT.

The CDR3 loop reads CASSQDPPGLGEKLFF. The CDR3 DNA reads TGCGCCAGCAGCCAAGATCCCCCGGGTTTAGGCGAAAAACTGTTTTTT. The chain recombines TRBV4-1 with TRBJ1-4; no definite D call. In germline, CDR1 is MGHRA, CDR2 YSYEKL. V was clipped by 0 bases and J by 8 bases, with 16 bases between them. This CDR3 spans 16 amino acids.

The table lists this clone with a few counts. The V call is TRBV7-2, the J call TRBJ2-4; TRBD2 aligns across 9 bases. CDR3 length: 17 amino acids. With 3 bases clipped from V and 2 bases from J, the junction kept 8 bases outside the gene matches. Germline-derived CDR1 and CDR2 are SGHTA and FQGNSA. The CDR3 DNA sequence: TGTGCCAGCAGCTTGCGCGCGGGGGGGCACTCCAAAAACATTCAGTACTTC. Protein product: CASSLRAGGHSKNIQYF.

The chain carries TRBV7-2 and TRBJ1-3, with 9 bases fitting TRBD1. This CDR3 is built from 16 residues. Trimming removed 5 bases from V and 3 bases from J; junction bases left unmatched: 8. CDR1 is SGHTA and CDR2 is FQGNSA in the germline V gene. The CDR3 sequence: CASSPRGGQGGNTIYF. The CDR3 nucleotides are TGTGCCAGCAGCCCCCGGGGGGGACAGGGTGGAAACACCATATATTTT. The whole variable domain, filled in from reference TRBV7-2 and TRBJ1-3, reads GAGVSQSPSNKVTEKGKDVELRCDPISGHTALYWYRQSLGQGLEFLIYFQGNSAPDKSGLPSDRFSAERTGGSVSTLTIQRTQQEDSAVYLCASSPRGGQGGNTIYFGEGSWLTVV.

The chain carries TRBV20-1 and TRBJ2-3, with a tentative D call TRBD1 (5 bases). Between the trimmed V and J ends, which lost 3 bases and 0 bases, there was a span of 7 bases. The germline V gene encodes CDR1 DFQATT and CDR2 SNEGSKA (reference sequence). This CDR3 has 13 residues. This CDR3 reads CSASRQSTDTQYF. The CDR3 DNA sequence: TGCAGTGCTAGTAGACAGAGCACAGATACGCAGTATTTT.

The V call is TRBV19, the J call TRBJ1-6; 8 nucleotides match TRBD1. V trimming: 8 bases; J trimming: 8 bases; junction bases outside the gene matches: 8. CDR3 length: 14 residues. The germline gives CDR1 LNHDA, CDR2 SQIVND (reference sequence). The CDR3 coding sequence is TGTGCCAGTTTGGACAGGGAGGATGATTCACCCCTCCACTTT. It yields the protein CASLDREDDSPLHF.

This chain joins TRBV13 and TRBJ2-2; D is undetermined. This CDR3 is 13 amino acids long. Germline lookup yields CDR1 PRHDT and CDR2 FYEKMQ (reference sequence). Trimming took 1 base from V and 6 from J, leaving 6 bases between them. The chain's CDR3 is CASSLEIAGELFF. The CDR3 nucleotides are TGTGCCAGCAGCTTAGAAATCGCCGGGGAGCTGTTTTTT.

Worth noting for this clone: An end of the junction does not agree with germline; a read error may underlie this. The CDR3 protein is CASSTLGTSKDTQYF. The CDR3 nucleotides read TGTGCCAGCAGTACGCTGGGGACTAGCAAAGATACGCAGTATTTT. The rearrangement links TRBV6-5 to TRBJ2-3, with TRBD2 matching 9 bases. The CDR3 covers 15 residues. Germline CDR1 MNHEY, CDR2 SVGAGI.

CDR3 bases: TGTGCCAGCAGTTCTAGCGGGGGGGCCGCGGGCACAGATACGCAGTATTTT. Translation: CASSSSGGAAGTDTQYF. The rearrangement uses TRBV6-2 or TRBV6-3 and TRBJ2-3; 12 bases are a match to TRBD2. The CDR3 contains 17 residues. Trimming at V came to 4 bases and at J to 1 base, leaving 6 bases not matched to a gene. Germline CDR1 is MNHEY and CDR2 is SVGEGT.

This chain joins TRBV7-2 and TRBJ1-5; weak D call: TRBD1 (5 bases). Per germline, CDR1 SGHTA and CDR2 FQGNSA. This CDR3 contains 14 residues. Trimming took off 5 bases at V and 6 bases at J, with 14 bases between the two ends. CDR3 nucleotide sequence: TGTGCCAGCAGCCCCTCAGGGCGGACTCAGCCCCAGCATTTT. Its translation: CASSPSGRTQPQHF.